This TCR beta chain was identified during a study of blood T cell repertoires in COVID-19. The wider study: Sites across the United States, Italy and Spain contributed samples from acute and convalescent COVID-19. Sources were T cells, B-cell-depleted T cells, or PBMCs; the material itself was cDNA or gDNA.

CDR3 length: 14 amino acids. Germline values: CDR1 SGHRS, CDR2 YFSETQ. Between the trimmed V and J ends, which lost 0 bases and 4 bases, there was a span of 10 bases. In the source study's methods: By means of reference gene primer amplification, nucleated cell counts were estimated. Generated by immunoSEQ multiplex PCR, the TCRdb table keeps only in-frame clones and is missing some. Clone size and the V and J calls come from that table; the DNA yielded D and trimming. This sample has 200,000 to 300,000 clones, with roughly 86% found just once. Source material: peripheral blood. The chain employs TRBV5-1 and TRBJ1-1; D possibly corresponds to TRBD1 (5 bases). This clonotype was sampled from a human donor in a cohort sampled during active COVID-19. CDR3 nucleotides: TGCGCCAGCAGCTTGGGAGGGAGGGGCACTGAAGCTTTCTTT. Its translation is CASSLGGRGTEAFF.